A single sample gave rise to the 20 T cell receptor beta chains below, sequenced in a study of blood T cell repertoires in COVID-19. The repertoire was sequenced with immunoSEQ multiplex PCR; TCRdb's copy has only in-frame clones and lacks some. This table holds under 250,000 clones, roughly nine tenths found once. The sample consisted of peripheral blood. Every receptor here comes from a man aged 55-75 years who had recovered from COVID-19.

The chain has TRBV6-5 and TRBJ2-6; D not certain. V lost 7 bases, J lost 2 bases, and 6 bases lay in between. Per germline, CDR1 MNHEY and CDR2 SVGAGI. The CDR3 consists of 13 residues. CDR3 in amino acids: CASTEAGANVLTF. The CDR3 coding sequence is TGTGCCAGCACCGAGGCTGGGGCCAACGTCCTGACTTTC.

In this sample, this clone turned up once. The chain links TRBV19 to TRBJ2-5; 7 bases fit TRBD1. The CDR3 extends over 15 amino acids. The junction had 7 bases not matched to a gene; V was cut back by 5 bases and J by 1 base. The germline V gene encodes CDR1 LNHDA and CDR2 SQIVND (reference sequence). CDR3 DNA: TGTGCCAGTAGTGCCGACAGGGATGGCCAAGAGACCCAGTACTTC. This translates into CASSADRDGQETQYF.

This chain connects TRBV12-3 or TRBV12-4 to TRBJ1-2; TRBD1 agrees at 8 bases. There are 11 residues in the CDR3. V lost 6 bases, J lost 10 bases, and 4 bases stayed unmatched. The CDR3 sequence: CASSPDRVYTF. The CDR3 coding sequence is TGTGCCAGCAGCCCGGACAGGGTCTACACCTTC.

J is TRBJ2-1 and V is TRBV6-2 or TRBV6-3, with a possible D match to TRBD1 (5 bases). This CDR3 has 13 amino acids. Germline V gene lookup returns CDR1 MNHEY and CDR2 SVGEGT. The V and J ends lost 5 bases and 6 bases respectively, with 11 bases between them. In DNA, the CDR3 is TGTGCCAGCAGTGCGAGAAGGGGCAATGAGCAGTTCTTC. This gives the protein CASSARRGNEQFF.

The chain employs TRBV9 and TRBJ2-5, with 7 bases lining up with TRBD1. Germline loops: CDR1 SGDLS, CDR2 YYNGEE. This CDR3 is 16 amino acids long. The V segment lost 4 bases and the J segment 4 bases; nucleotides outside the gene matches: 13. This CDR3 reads CASSIAGAKGAETQYF. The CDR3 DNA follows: TGTGCCAGCAGCATCGCGGGCGCTAAGGGGGCAGAGACCCAGTACTTC.

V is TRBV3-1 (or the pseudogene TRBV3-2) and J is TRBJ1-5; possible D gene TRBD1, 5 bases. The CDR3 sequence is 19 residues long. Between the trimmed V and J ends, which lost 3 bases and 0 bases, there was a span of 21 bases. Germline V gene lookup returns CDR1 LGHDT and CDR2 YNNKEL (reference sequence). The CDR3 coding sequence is TGTGCCAGCAGCCACCCCCTGGGGGGGGTAAGGTATAGCAATCAGCCCCAGCATTTT. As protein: CASSHPLGGVRYSNQPQHF.

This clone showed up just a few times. CDR3 sequence: CATSRGDSAVPLHF. CDR3 bases: TGTGCCACCAGCAGAGGAGACAGCGCGGTACCCCTCCACTTT. The chain couples TRBV15 to TRBJ1-6; D possibly corresponds to TRBD1 (5 bases). Trimming stripped 1 base from V and 12 bases from J, with 13 bases between. The CDR3 totals 14 residues. From germline, CDR1 is LNHNV and CDR2 YYDKDF (reference sequence).

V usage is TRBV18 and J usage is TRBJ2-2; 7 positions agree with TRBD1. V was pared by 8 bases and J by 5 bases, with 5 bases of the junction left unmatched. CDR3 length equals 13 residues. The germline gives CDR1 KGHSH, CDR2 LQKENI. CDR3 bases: TGTGCCAGCAGAACAGGGGAGACCGGGGAGCTGTTTTTT. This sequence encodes CASRTGETGELFF.

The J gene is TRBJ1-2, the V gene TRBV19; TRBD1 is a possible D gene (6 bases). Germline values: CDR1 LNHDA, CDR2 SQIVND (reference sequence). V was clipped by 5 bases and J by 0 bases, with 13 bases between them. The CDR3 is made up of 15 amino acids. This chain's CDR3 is CASSEAGATNYGYTF. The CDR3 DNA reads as TGTGCCAGTAGTGAGGCAGGGGCTACTAACTATGGCTACACCTTC.

DNA for the CDR3: TGCGCCAGCAGTGAGGGGGCCTACGAGCAGTACTTC. It is translated as CASSEGAYEQYF. The chain links TRBV5-1 to TRBJ2-7, with a tentative D call TRBD1 (6 bases). The V and J ends lost 5 bases and 2 bases respectively, with 8 bases between them. The CDR3 contains 12 residues. Germline CDR1 and CDR2: SGHRS and YFSETQ.

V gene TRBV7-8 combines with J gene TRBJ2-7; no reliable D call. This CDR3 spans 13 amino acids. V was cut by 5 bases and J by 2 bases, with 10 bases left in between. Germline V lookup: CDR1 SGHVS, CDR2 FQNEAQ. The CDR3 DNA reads TGTGCCAGCAGCGGGTGGCAGGCCTACGAGCAGTACTTC. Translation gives CASSGWQAYEQYF.

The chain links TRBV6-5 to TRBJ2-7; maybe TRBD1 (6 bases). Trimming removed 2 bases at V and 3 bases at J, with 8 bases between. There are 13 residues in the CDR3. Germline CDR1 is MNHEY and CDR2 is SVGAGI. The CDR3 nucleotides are TGTGCCAGCAGTTACGGACAGCGCTACGAGCAGTACTTC. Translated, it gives CASSYGQRYEQYF.

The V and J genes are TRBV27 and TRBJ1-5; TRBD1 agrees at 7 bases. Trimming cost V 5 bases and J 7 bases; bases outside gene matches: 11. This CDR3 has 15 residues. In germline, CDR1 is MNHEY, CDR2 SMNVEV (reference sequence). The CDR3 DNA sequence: TGTGCCAGCAGTACGCGGGGCAGGGGGTCCCAGCCCCAGCATTTT. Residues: CASSTRGRGSQPQHF.

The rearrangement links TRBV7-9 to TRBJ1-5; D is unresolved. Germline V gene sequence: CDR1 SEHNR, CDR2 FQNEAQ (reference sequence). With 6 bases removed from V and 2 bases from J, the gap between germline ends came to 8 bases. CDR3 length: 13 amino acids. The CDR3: CASSPPGNQPQHF. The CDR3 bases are TGTGCCAGCAGTCCCCCCGGCAATCAGCCCCAGCATTTT.

DNA for the CDR3: TGTGCCAGCAGGGGGACAGTGAGTCAGCCCCAGCATTTT. This translates into CASRGTVSQPQHF. The chain recombines TRBV2 with TRBJ1-5; TRBD1 matches at 7 bases. In germline, CDR1 is SNHLY, CDR2 FYNNEI. V lost 6 bases, J lost 6 bases, and 5 bases stayed unmatched. CDR3 length equals 13 residues.

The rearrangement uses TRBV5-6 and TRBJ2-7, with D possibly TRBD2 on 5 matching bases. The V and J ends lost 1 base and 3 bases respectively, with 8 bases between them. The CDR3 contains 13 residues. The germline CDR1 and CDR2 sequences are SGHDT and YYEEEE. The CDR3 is CASSLLGSYEQYF. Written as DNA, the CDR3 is TGTGCCAGCAGCTTGTTGGGGAGCTACGAGCAGTACTTC.

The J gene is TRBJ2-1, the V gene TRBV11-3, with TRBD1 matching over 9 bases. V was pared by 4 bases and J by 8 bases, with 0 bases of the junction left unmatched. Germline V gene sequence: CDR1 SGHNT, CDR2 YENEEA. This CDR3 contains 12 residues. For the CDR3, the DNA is TGTGCCAGCAGCTGGGACAGGGATGAGCAGTTCTTC. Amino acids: CASSWDRDEQFF.

This CDR3 reads CASSLQGSTDTQYF. The CDR3 DNA is TGTGCCAGCAGCTTACAGGGCTCCACAGATACGCAGTATTTT. J is TRBJ2-3 and V is TRBV7-2; D is possibly TRBD1 (5 bases). The CDR3 has 14 residues. Germline loops: CDR1 SGHTA, CDR2 FQGNSA. The germline V and J ends were trimmed by 2 bases and 2 bases, with 8 bases remaining between them. Full variable domain (outside the CDR3, taken from reference TRBV7-2 and TRBJ2-3): GAGVSQSPSNKVTEKGKDVELRCDPISGHTALYWYRQSLGQGLEFLIYFQGNSAPDKSGLPSDRFSAERTGGSVSTLTIQRTQQEDSAVYLCASSLQGSTDTQYFGPGTRLTVL.

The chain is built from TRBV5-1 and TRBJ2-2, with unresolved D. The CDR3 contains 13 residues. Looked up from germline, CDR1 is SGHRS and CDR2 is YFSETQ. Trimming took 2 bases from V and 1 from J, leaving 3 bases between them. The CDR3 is CASSLQNTGELFF. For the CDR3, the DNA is TGCGCCAGCAGCTTACAGAACACCGGGGAGCTGTTTTTT.

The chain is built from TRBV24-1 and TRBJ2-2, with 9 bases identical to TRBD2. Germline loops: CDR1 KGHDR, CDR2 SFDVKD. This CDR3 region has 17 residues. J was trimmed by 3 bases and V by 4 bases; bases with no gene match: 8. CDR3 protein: CATSDQGVAGDTGELFF. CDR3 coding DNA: TGTGCCACCAGTGACCAGGGGGTAGCGGGAGACACCGGGGAGCTGTTTTTT.